This T cell receptor (beta chain) came from a study of OX40 agonist ivuxolimab in advanced cancers. Study-wide background: Clinicians treated patients with ivuxolimab, an agonistic anti-OX40 (CD134) antibody. From roughly 20 to 85 years was the age range, with a mean of about 56 years, and about 83% were male. Findings of the study overall: Determination of antigen specificity was not performed for the expanded peripheral T cells.

Germline-derived CDR1 and CDR2 are MNHEY and SVGAGI. After removal of 6 bases from V and 4 bases from J, the junction contained 6 bases not matched to a gene. This CDR3 spans 14 amino acids. As concerns this clone: Its matching antigen is unknown.

Assay used: immunoSEQ multiplex PCR; TCRdb lists only in-frame clones, some missing. Counted here are some 70,000 clones, roughly four fifths occurring once; the ten biggest clones make up approximately 2.5%. The V call is TRBV6-5, the J call TRBJ2-7, with TRBD2 matching over 10 bases. This sequence originates from an adult with an advanced solid tumor such as melanoma, head and neck, liver or kidney cancer. The sequencing here drew on CD4+ or CD8+ T cells sorted from blood, taken in a trial of the OX40 agonist ivuxolimab. The CDR3 reads CASSNSGRGYEQYF. The CDR3 nucleotides read TGTGCCAGCAGCAACAGCGGGAGGGGTTACGAGCAGTACTTC.